Reported below is one T cell receptor beta chain. This clone was counted only a few times. What this receptor recognizes is not known. No much larger clone is present one base from it, and per-base qualities are unavailable. V drops 5 bases and J drops 4 bases, leaving 18 bases in between. Spanning cysteine to phenylalanine, the CDR3 consists of 16 amino acids. Of all the DNA, just the CDR3 is kept, 48 bases in frame from base 1. Via the germline V gene (reference sequence), CDR1 is LNHDA and CDR2 SQIVND. This sample was included in a study of cytomegalovirus exposure and HLA in healthy donors (dated by TCRdb to 2016 to 2017). About the full investigation: In an earlier analysis of roughly 500 of the donors, about 270 Gb of sequence data and 100 million or so unique TCR beta sequences from about 179 million T cells were reported. Around 320 gigabases of sequencing data and approximately 85 million unique TCR sequences were included in an early release covering several hundred HLA-typed donors. Of the roughly 400 genotyped donors, over 80% were placed in the genetic ancestry cluster associated with self-reported Caucasian donors. The study aimed to test whether cataloging public T cell receptors could reveal signatures of past pathogen exposure. The T cell repertoires of around 670 subjects were profiled by immunosequencing and related to cytomegalovirus serostatus. Besides the first cohort of 666 subjects, a separate validation cohort made up of over 95 different subjects was used. The study combined high-throughput TCR immunosequencing, statistical association of individual TCRs with disease status, and machine learning to predict cytomegalovirus infection status. In a later analysis, previously published TCR beta repertoires from several hundred donors were re-analyzed and high-resolution HLA genotyping was added so that TCR occurrence patterns could be studied. Rather than drawing on any new phenotypic data, the later analysis identified candidate immune exposures from TCR beta sequences and the way those sequences occurred across donors. An earlier analysis of approximately 630 of the donors applied high-throughput TCR beta sequencing to assess whether each TCR beta V gene segment acted as functional or pseudogenic. Alongside the repertoire data, information on donor age, sex, ethnicity and CMV serostatus was compiled. A later genetic analysis took genome-wide SNP genotypes for about three fifths of the 666 donors and used that subset as a discovery cohort. Every discovery cohort repertoire had been produced on one sequencing platform. HLA typing covered class I and class II loci at four-digit resolution. Typing coverage varied by locus: roughly 629-630 donors for A, B, C, DRB1 and DQB1; more than 500 for DQA1; 606 for DPA1; 450 to 480 for DPB1. About five DR-DQ haplotypes were treated as single units for association and clustering because of strong linkage in the cohort. Across roughly 420 genotyped donors of the cohort, an average of approximately 200,000 unique TCR beta nucleotide sequences per donor were sequenced, and approximately 17% of those sequences were non-productive.

In total, roughly 710 healthy bone marrow donors made up the cohort. At the time of sampling, all cohort members were nominally healthy, though unrecorded immune exposures were likely present. The donor was CMV seronegative and belonged to the group of around 400 seronegative cohort members. A peripheral blood sample was provided by each donor, and peripheral blood mononuclear cells were used for TCR beta sequencing. The Qiagen DNeasy Blood Extraction Kit was used to extract genomic DNA from the blood cell samples. The paper as a whole reports these results and caveats: A cluster of highly shared sequence variants was judged likely to be a technical artifact of the sequencing pipeline. A further reported finding was that TCR beta sequences accurately predicted the HLA-A and HLA-B alleles for most subjects in the first cohort. The study gave a list of under 200 TCR beta chains associated with cytomegalovirus. Most TCR sequences were observed very rarely across donors, whereas some public TCRs were present in many individuals. A later analysis found that HLA-associated TCR beta chains were more clonally expanded and had lower generation probabilities than equally common non-associated chains. The earlier analysis of about 600 of the donors excluded roughly 17 rarely observed V segments, including chromosome 9 orphons, because counts were too low. In a later analysis, around 15,000 TCR beta sequences were associated with specific HLA alleles at a false discovery rate of 0.05. Because HLA typing was missing for some donors at each locus, association tests included only the typed subset. A later genetic analysis reported fewer N-insertions in productive TCRs among donors in an Asian-associated ancestry cluster than the roughly 700-donor mean. The only immune exposure information available for the cohort was CMV serostatus. Assigning TCR associations to individual alleles was difficult when HLA alleles, especially DR and DQ, strongly co-occurred. In vitro tests confirmed that three of the cytomegalovirus-associated TCR beta chains recognize cytomegalovirus antigens. In this cohort, only TCR beta chains were sequenced, and detectable features were limited by the absence of alpha or paired-chain data. In an earlier analysis of around 500 of the donors, most TCR beta V segments appeared in productive rearrangements about 87% or about 30% of the time, broadly matching IMGT annotations. The authors suggested that the approach could potentially be extended to other disease states and immunological phenotypes. The classifier was reported to diagnose cytomegalovirus status with high specificity and sensitivity in both the original and validation cohorts. Correlated functional status among segregating V segments might be attributable to linkage disequilibrium, but an unknown experimental factor could not be ruled out. The 87-base-pair reads could not distinguish some IMGT-functional V segments, including TRBV6-2 and TRBV6-3, so those segments were excluded. A later analysis found that TCR association rates varied across HLA loci, with DRB1 alleles showing the most associated TCRs and HLA-C alleles the fewest. A later analysis found that most CMV-associated TCR beta chains appeared HLA-restricted, with HLA associations seemingly driven largely by CMV exposure. An association between a missense DCLRE1C variant and V-gene and J-gene trimming of TCR beta chains was found in a later genetic analysis and replicated in an independent cohort. Presence/absence analyses assumed roughly uniform sequencing depth across donors, an assumption that may not hold. A later analysis reported that several top co-occurrence clusters appeared linked to parvovirus B19, influenza, CMV and Epstein-Barr virus.

Libraries were prepared through the immunoSEQ multiplex PCR assay. For the multiplex PCR, a mixture combining 60 forward primers for TCR Vbeta segments and 13 reverse primers for TCR Jbeta segments was used. Amplification of the CDR3 region of rearranged TCR beta genes was performed with a multiplex PCR assay on genomic DNA. The Illumina HiSeq System was used to sequence the amplified TCR beta libraries as 87-base-pair reads. The source study handled its data this way. In a later analysis, about 80 million unique TCR beta chains were counted across the 666 repertoires, and around 10 million of these chains were shared by at least two donors. Raw reads were error-corrected and collapsed into unique sequences by a nearest-neighbor algorithm in which closely related sequences were merged to remove PCR and sequencing errors. Alignment of CDR3 sequences to IMGT reference sequences was used to assign V, D and J gene segments. Each retained sequence needed at least a six-nucleotide match to both a V gene segment and a J gene segment. A rearrangement counted as productive if the CDR3 had no stop codons and remained in frame with V and J, and every other rearrangement counted as non-productive. CDR3 was defined by IMGT convention, running from the second conserved V-encoded cysteine to the conserved J-encoded phenylalanine. The earlier analysis of about 560 of the donors excluded any sequence lacking an unambiguous match to a single V gene segment. An earlier analysis of 587 of the donors classified V segments as functional when productive rearrangements were above 56.7% and as segregating when the standard deviation between donors was above 5%. A statistical classification framework was developed to diagnose cytomegalovirus status using the catalog of TCR beta chain sequences. In a later analysis, TCR nucleotide sequences were compared against IMGT/GENE-DB human TR gene sequences so that V and J genes could be assigned. The TCRdist pipeline was used in a later analysis to assign CDR3 sequences and most-parsimonious VDJ recombination scenarios. A later analysis defined each TCR beta chain by its CDR3 amino acid sequence plus V-gene family, and excluded reads lacking a unique V-gene family. A later analysis removed 592 highly shared, low-generation-probability nucleotide sequences to deal with suspected cross-contamination and a sequencing artifact. In a later analysis, a clonal expansion index was calculated for each public chain from normalized within-repertoire ranks of inferred template counts. In a later analysis, generation probabilities were computed with a VDJ recombination model fitted to out-of-frame rearrangements, and the resulting probabilities were checked against IGoR. A later analysis scored TCR-TCR, TCR-HLA and TCR-CMV co-occurrence with hypergeometric tests, applying a repertoire-size bias correction to TCR pairs. In a later analysis, false discovery rates were estimated by permuting HLA or CMV assignments 20 times. In a later analysis, co-occurring TCRs were grouped using DBSCAN, and TCRdist sequence similarity was added for clustering within HLA-allele-positive subsets. Repertoires with fewer than 30,000 or more than 120,000 public chains, plus five repertoires with anomalous nucleotide sharing, were excluded from co-occurrence clustering. As stored in TCRdb, this immuneACCESS dataset retains in-frame rearrangements with V and J assigned. A fraction of the clones does not appear; measured against another copy, unresolved V genes explain less than half of the discrepancy, and the remainder lacks a known reason. V, J and clone size derive from that table, while D and trimming were established from the DNA sequence. The sample table shows approximately 100,000 clones, and 64% are seen once. 3% to 3.5% of the sample is held by the ten biggest clonotypes.

Here the chain combines TRBV19 and TRBJ1-5; perhaps TRBD1 is the D gene, with 6 bases matching. Material: PBMCs. The sequence derives from a man in his 60s in good health and CMV-seronegative. The nucleotide sequence reads TGTGCCAGTAGTGGCAAACAGGGCTTTGGAAATCAGCCCCAGCATTTT. This codes for CASSGKQGFGNQPQHF.